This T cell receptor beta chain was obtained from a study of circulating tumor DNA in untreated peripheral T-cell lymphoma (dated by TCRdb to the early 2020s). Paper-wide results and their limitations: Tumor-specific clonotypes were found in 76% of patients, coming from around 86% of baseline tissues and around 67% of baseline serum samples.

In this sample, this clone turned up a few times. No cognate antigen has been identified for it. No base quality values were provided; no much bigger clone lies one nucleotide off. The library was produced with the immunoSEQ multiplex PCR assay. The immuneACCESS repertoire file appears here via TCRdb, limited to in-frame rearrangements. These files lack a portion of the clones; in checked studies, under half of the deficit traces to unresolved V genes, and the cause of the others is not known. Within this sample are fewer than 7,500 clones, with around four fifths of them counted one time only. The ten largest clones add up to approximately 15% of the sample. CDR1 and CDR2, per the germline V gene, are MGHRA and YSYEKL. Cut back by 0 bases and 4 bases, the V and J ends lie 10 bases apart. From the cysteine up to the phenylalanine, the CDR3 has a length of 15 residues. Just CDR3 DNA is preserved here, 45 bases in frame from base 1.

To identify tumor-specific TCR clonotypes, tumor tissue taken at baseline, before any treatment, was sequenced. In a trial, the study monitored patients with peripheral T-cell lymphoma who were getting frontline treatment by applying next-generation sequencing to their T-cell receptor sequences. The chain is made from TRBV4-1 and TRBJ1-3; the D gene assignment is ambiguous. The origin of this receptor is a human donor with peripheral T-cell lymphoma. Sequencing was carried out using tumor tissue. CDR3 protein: CASSQDQHGGNTIYF. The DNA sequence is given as TGCGCCAGCAGCCAAGATCAACACGGAGGAAACACCATATATTTT.